This T cell receptor (beta chain) was retrieved from a study of blood T cell repertoires in COVID-19. Turning to the study itself: Both acute and convalescent COVID-19 samples were obtained from the United States, Italy and Spain. From T cells, B-cell-depleted T cells, or PBMCs came the material, which was cDNA or gDNA.

This clone was detected only a few times. The CDR3 is 15 residues long. CDR1 and CDR2 from the germline V gene are SQVTM and ANQGSEA. V lost 2 bases, J lost 1 base, and 14 bases lay in between. Original handling: It was from reference gene primer amplification that nucleated cell counts were estimated. The protocol was immunoSEQ multiplex PCR, while the TCRdb copy is restricted to in-frame clones and leaves out a portion. The V and J calls and clone size are taken from that table; D and trimming were inferred from the DNA. The data contain about 130,000 clones, roughly 79% of them singletons. The chain carries TRBV29-1 and TRBJ1-2; TRBD1 might be the D (6 bases). The sequencing input was peripheral blood. This TCR was recovered from a woman in her sixties with active or convalescent COVID-19. The CDR3, as DNA: TGCAGCGTTGAAAGGGGGATGACAGTTAACTATGGCTACACCTTC. It encodes CSVERGMTVNYGYTF.